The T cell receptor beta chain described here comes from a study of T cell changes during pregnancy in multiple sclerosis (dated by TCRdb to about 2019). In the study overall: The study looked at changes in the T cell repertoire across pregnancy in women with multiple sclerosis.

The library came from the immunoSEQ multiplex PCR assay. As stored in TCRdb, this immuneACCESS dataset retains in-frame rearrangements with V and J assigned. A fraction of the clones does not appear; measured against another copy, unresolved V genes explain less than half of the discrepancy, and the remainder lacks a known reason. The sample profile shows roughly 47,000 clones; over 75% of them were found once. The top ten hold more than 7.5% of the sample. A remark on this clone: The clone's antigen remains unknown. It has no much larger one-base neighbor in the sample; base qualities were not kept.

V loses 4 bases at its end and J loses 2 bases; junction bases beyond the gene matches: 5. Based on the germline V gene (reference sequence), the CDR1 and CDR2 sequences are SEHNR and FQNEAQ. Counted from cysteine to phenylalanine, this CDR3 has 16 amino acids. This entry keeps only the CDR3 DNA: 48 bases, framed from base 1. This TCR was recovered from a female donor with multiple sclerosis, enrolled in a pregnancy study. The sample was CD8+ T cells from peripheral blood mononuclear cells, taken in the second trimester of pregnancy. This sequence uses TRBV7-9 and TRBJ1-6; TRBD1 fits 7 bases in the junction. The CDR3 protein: CASSSDRETYNSPLHF. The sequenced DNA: TGTGCCAGCAGCTCCGACAGGGAAACCTATAATTCACCCCTCCACTTT.